The 21 T cell receptor beta chains reported below all come from one sample, sequenced in a study of T cell responses to AZD1222 COVID-19 vaccine. Measured with immunoSEQ multiplex PCR; TCRdb has only the in-frame clones, and not every one. This table has under 150,000 clones, more than 75% appearing once. Specimen: peripheral blood, collected 28 days after the second AZD1222 dose. These receptors were collected from an adult who received the AZD1222 COVID-19 vaccine.

Only one count was recorded for this clone. The chain uses TRBV5-6 and TRBJ2-3; D remains unclear. The germline V gene has CDR1 SGHDT and CDR2 YYEEEE. The CDR3 loop spans 15 amino acids. Between the trimmed V and J ends, which lost 4 bases and 1 base, there was a span of 13 bases. The CDR3 region has the DNA TGTGCCAGCAGCCCCGAGGTGGGCCGCACAGATACGCAGTATTTT. It encodes CASSPEVGRTDTQYF.

The genes are TRBV5-8 and TRBJ1-2; D is possibly TRBD1 (6 bases). Trimming removed 4 bases at V and 0 bases at J, with 10 bases between. The CDR3 is 14 amino acids. In germline, CDR1 is SGHTS, CDR2 YDEGEE. The DNA of the CDR3 is TGTGCCAGCAGCAGAACAGGGTCTAACTATGGCTACACCTTC. It yields the protein CASSRTGSNYGYTF.

J is TRBJ1-3 and V is TRBV9; no clear D gene. The V end was cut by 3 bases, the J end by 0 bases, with 10 bases between. Germline assignment: CDR1 SGDLS and CDR2 YYNGEE. The CDR3 is 15 residues long. In DNA form, the CDR3 reads TGTGCCAGCAGCGACAGTCCTTACTCTGGAAACACCATATATTTT. It codes for CASSDSPYSGNTIYF.

Comment on this clone: This sample includes further DNA sequences coding for the same CDR3. The genes are TRBV19 and TRBJ1-1; 7 bases map to TRBD1. After removal of 5 bases from V and 5 bases from J, the junction contained 2 bases not matched to a gene. This CDR3 has 12 amino acids. Per germline, CDR1 LNHDA and CDR2 SQIVND (reference sequence). CDR3 bases: TGTGCCAGTAGTCCAGGGGGGACTGAAGCTTTCTTT. Translated, it gives CASSPGGTEAFF.

The rearrangement links TRBV19 to TRBJ2-3; 8 nucleotides line up with TRBD2. Trimming cost V 2 bases and J 7 bases; bases outside gene matches: 11. From germline, CDR1 is LNHDA and CDR2 SQIVND (reference sequence). CDR3 length: 16 amino acids. The chain's CDR3 is CASSIPPGVSGNTQYF. Written as DNA, the CDR3 is TGTGCCAGTAGTATACCCCCCGGGGTTAGCGGGAATACGCAGTATTTT.

J is TRBJ2-1 and V is TRBV5-1; TRBD1 matches at 8 bases. Looked up from germline, CDR1 is SGHRS and CDR2 is YFSETQ. V was pared by 5 bases and J by 5 bases, with 0 bases of the junction left unmatched. The CDR3 covers 12 residues. The CDR3 reads CASRTGDNEQFF. For the CDR3, the DNA is TGCGCCAGCAGGACAGGGGACAATGAGCAGTTCTTC.

The CDR3 bases are TGTGCCAGCACCTGGGGGAATCAGCCCCAGCATTTT. Translation: CASTWGNQPQHF. This chain connects TRBV12-3 or TRBV12-4 to TRBJ1-5; weak D call: TRBD1 (5 bases). Trimming removed 7 bases from V and 4 bases from J, with 8 bases in between. The CDR3 spans 12 residues.

The chain recombines TRBV24-1 with TRBJ2-7, with D perhaps given as TRBD1 or TRBD2 (5 bases each). CDR1 is KGHDR and CDR2 is SFDVKD in the germline V gene. V lost 9 bases and J 2 bases, leaving 13 bases between the germline ends. CDR3 length equals 13 residues. The CDR3 nucleotides are TGTGCCACCTTGGGGGACCCGGCCTACGAGCAGTACTTC. It codes for CATLGDPAYEQYF.

The chain is built from TRBV11-3 and TRBJ1-2; D gene uncertain. Germline CDR1 and CDR2: SGHNT and YENEEA. The CDR3 length is 11 residues. The V end was cut by 7 bases, the J end by 10 bases, with 13 bases between. CDR3 coding DNA: TGTGCCAGCACCACTCTTGGATCCTACACCTTC. It codes for CASTTLGSYTF.

This chain uses TRBV10-2 with TRBJ2-5; 10 bases line up with TRBD2. Germline-derived CDR1 and CDR2 are WSHSY and SAAADI. This CDR3 is built from 15 residues. The trim removed 7 bases at V and 4 bases at J, leaving 9 bases unmatched. The CDR3 DNA reads TGCGCCAGCATCACGGGTAGCGGGAGGTTAGAGACCCAGTACTTC. It encodes CASITGSGRLETQYF.

The chain is built from TRBV7-8 and TRBJ2-4; 11 nucleotides agree with TRBD2. The germline V gene encodes CDR1 SGHVS and CDR2 FQNEAQ. Germline trimming cut 1 base from V and 0 bases from J; bases unmatched to any gene: 8. The CDR3 is 19 residues long. The CDR3 spells CASSLVFSGRAGAKNIQYF. The DNA for the CDR3 is TGTGCCAGCAGCTTAGTGTTTAGCGGGAGGGCCGGAGCCAAAAACATTCAGTACTTC.

The gene calls are TRBV6-6 and TRBJ2-1; D is possibly TRBD1 (6 bases). This CDR3 has 14 residues. Per the germline V gene, CDR1 is MNHNY and CDR2 is SVGAGI (reference sequence). The V gene lost 6 bases and the J gene lost 4 bases, with 13 bases spanning the gap. In DNA, the CDR3 is TGTGCCAGCAGCCTCCGGACAGCTTACAATGAGCAGTTCTTC. Amino acids: CASSLRTAYNEQFF.

The rearrangement uses TRBV23-1 and TRBJ2-7; TRBD1 agrees at 12 bases. TRBV23-1 is labeled an ORF, and its function is uncertain. Trimming cost V 3 bases and J 3 bases; bases outside gene matches: 12. This CDR3 spans 18 amino acids. CDR3 protein: CASSQPGQGAPWIYEQYF. In DNA form, the CDR3 reads TGCGCCAGCAGTCAGCCGGGACAGGGGGCGCCTTGGATCTACGAGCAGTACTTC.

V usage is TRBV7-9 and J usage is TRBJ1-1; the D is unclear. The V gene lost 3 bases and the J gene lost 6 bases, with 5 bases spanning the gap. The CDR3 extends over 11 amino acids. From germline, CDR1 is SEHNR and CDR2 FQNEAQ (reference sequence). DNA for the CDR3: TGTGCCAGCAGCTTTGAGGCTGAAGCTTTCTTT. Translation: CASSFEAEAFF.

The chain has TRBV15 and TRBJ1-2, with TRBD1 as a possible D gene (5 bases). The ends were cut back, 5 bases at V and 0 bases at J, with 13 bases in the middle. Germline CDR1 is LNHNV and CDR2 is YYDKDF (reference sequence). The CDR3 sequence is 15 residues long. CDR3 DNA sequence: TGTGCCACCAGCGGGAGGGACGAGGCTAACTATGGCTACACCTTC. Translation: CATSGRDEANYGYTF.

The chain links TRBV7-9 to TRBJ2-3; the D is unclear. This CDR3 spans 12 amino acids. Looked up from germline, CDR1 is SEHNR and CDR2 is FQNEAQ (reference sequence). Trimming left V 1 base short and J 4 bases short, with 3 bases between. CDR3 sequence reads: CASSLVSDTQYF. The CDR3, as DNA: TGTGCCAGCAGCTTAGTGTCAGATACGCAGTATTTT.

J is TRBJ2-6 and V is TRBV5-1; D is perhaps TRBD1 or TRBD2 (6 bases each). Trimming removed 3 bases at V and 3 bases at J, with 16 bases between. The CDR3 totals 17 residues. Germline values: CDR1 SGHRS, CDR2 YFSETQ. CDR3 region: CASSSGWGAGGANVLTF. The CDR3 region has the DNA TGCGCCAGCAGCTCTGGCTGGGGGGCTGGTGGGGCCAACGTCCTGACTTTC.

The chain couples TRBV11-2 to TRBJ1-2; possible D gene TRBD1, 6 bases. The CDR3 sequence is 13 residues long. Trimming took 4 bases from V and 8 from J, leaving 14 bases between them. Germline assignment: CDR1 SGHAT and CDR2 FQNNGV. Here the CDR3 DNA reads TGTGCCAGCAGCTCGGGACAACTCCTCGGCTACACCTTC. Amino acid sequence: CASSSGQLLGYTF.

The sample holds one count of this clone. The chain employs TRBV5-4 and TRBJ1-2; no reliable D call. Trimming left V 5 bases short and J 8 bases short, with 10 bases between. The CDR3 has 11 residues. Germline V gene lookup returns CDR1 SGHNT and CDR2 YYREEE (reference sequence). CDR3 sequence: CASSEAKGYTF. The CDR3 nucleotides are TGTGCCAGCAGTGAGGCAAAAGGCTACACCTTC.

The gene calls are TRBV6-6 and TRBJ2-1, with 9 positions matching TRBD1. The CDR3 has 14 amino acids. Germline loops: CDR1 MNHNY, CDR2 SVGAGI (reference sequence). After removal of 10 bases from V and 6 bases from J, the junction contained 10 bases not matched to a gene. Here the CDR3 reads CATKDRGPSNEQFF. In DNA, the CDR3 is TGTGCCACCAAGGACAGGGGTCCCTCCAATGAGCAGTTCTTC.

V is TRBV5-1 and J is TRBJ2-1; 8 nucleotides line up with TRBD1. The germline V gene has CDR1 SGHRS and CDR2 YFSETQ. Germline trimming cut 0 bases from V and 7 bases from J; bases unmatched to any gene: 12. CDR3 size: 17 residues. The CDR3, as DNA: TGCGCCAGCAGCTTGGCACCCCTCGGACAGGGTGTGAATGAGCAGTTCTTC. Protein sequence: CASSLAPLGQGVNEQFF.